These 31 T cell receptor beta chains were all obtained from the same sample, sequenced in a study of early T cells in non-severe SARS-CoV-2 infection. TCRdb independently ran MiXCR on the 5' RACE reads; one entry per CDR3 protein. The sample includes about 71,000 distinct CDR3 sequences, about an eighth of them seen just once. Material: whole blood. The receptors were sampled from an adult who was a healthcare worker with PCR-confirmed SARS-CoV-2 infection or an uninfected control (not recorded which).

This clonotype showed up just a few times. The J gene is TRBJ1-6, the V gene TRBV19; TRBD1 matches 7 bases. With V trimmed by 0 bases and J by 2 bases, 7 bases remained unmatched. Germline CDR1 is LNHDA and CDR2 is SQIVND (reference sequence). The CDR3 length is 18 residues. CDR3 nucleotides: TGTGCCAGTAGTATAGATCCCCGAGGGGGCGCCTATAATTCACCCCTCCACTTT. Its protein is CASSIDPRGGAYNSPLHF.

The sample holds many counts of this clonotype. The chain joins TRBV5-1 to TRBJ2-7; D perhaps matches TRBD1 (6 bases). Trimming removed 2 bases from V and 5 bases from J, with 17 bases in between. Germline V CDR1 and CDR2: SGHRS, YFSETQ. The CDR3 extends over 15 amino acids. CDR3 region: CASSLGDTNLNEQYF. DNA of the CDR3: TGCGCCAGCAGCTTAGGGGACACCAACCTAAACGAGCAGTACTTC.

This rearrangement joins TRBV6-6 to TRBJ2-2, with D uncertain. Germline V lookup: CDR1 MNHNY, CDR2 SVGAGI (reference sequence). With 10 bases removed from V and 0 bases from J, the gap between germline ends came to 12 bases. The length of the CDR3 is 14 residues. In nucleotides, the CDR3 is TGTGCCACTACAGTCCCGGCGAACACCGGGGAGCTGTTTTTT. It is translated as CATTVPANTGELFF.

The chain is built from TRBV20-1 and TRBJ2-3; weak D call: TRBD2 (6 bases). The CDR3 covers 13 residues. V gave up 6 bases and J gave up 4 bases, with 14 bases separating them. Per germline, CDR1 DFQATT and CDR2 SNEGSKA (reference sequence). CDR3 DNA sequence: TGCAGTGCCCCTCCACGCGGGGCAGATACGCAGTATTTT. This codes for CSAPPRGADTQYF.

This clonotype was picked up many times. The chain has TRBV29-1 and TRBJ2-7, with D possibly matching TRBD1 (6 bases). Germline CDR1 and CDR2: SQVTM and ANQGSEA. Trimming stripped 4 bases from V and 2 bases from J, with 6 bases between. This CDR3 is 11 amino acids long. CDR3 nucleotides: TGCAGCGTTGCAGGGGCCTACGAGCAGTACTTC. Translation gives CSVAGAYEQYF.

This clonotype was observed a handful of times. The V call is TRBV27, the J call TRBJ1-4, with unresolved D. The V end was cut by 2 bases, the J end by 4 bases, with 5 bases between. The CDR3 covers 13 residues. Germline values: CDR1 MNHEY, CDR2 SMNVEV (reference sequence). The DNA of the CDR3 is TGTGCCAGCAGTTTACATCGTAATGAAAAACTGTTTTTT. It specifies CASSLHRNEKLFF.

This clonotype was seen repeatedly, ten times or more. This rearrangement joins TRBV10-3 to TRBJ2-7; D ambiguous. The germline V gene has CDR1 ENHRY and CDR2 SYGVKD. The CDR3 is 14 amino acids. With 1 base removed from V and 2 bases from J, the gap between germline ends came to 9 bases. The CDR3 DNA reads TGTGCCATCAGTGAGTTTCCAGTTACCTACGAGCAGTACTTC. This sequence encodes CAISEFPVTYEQYF.

The gene calls are TRBV5-6 and TRBJ2-1; TRBD2 matches at 10 bases. With 3 bases clipped from V and 4 bases from J, the junction kept 13 bases outside the gene matches. This CDR3 contains 18 residues. Per the germline V gene, CDR1 is SGHDT and CDR2 is YYEEEE. As DNA, the CDR3 is TGTGCCAGCAGCTCAATCGTTAGCGGGGGGACGCTATACAATGAGCAGTTCTTC. It is translated as CASSSIVSGGTLYNEQFF.

The chain has TRBV7-9 and TRBJ2-2, with 7 bases identical to TRBD2. This CDR3 is 15 amino acids long. V gave up 2 bases and J gave up 3 bases; unmatched junction bases: 3. Germline CDR1 is SEHNR and CDR2 is FQNEAQ (reference sequence). CDR3 bases: TGTGCCAGCAGCTTATTCGCGGGGGACACCGGGGAGCTGTTTTTT. Its translation: CASSLFAGDTGELFF.

This clonotype was detected many times. The V call is TRBV29-1, the J call TRBJ1-2; D ambiguous. Germline V CDR1 and CDR2: SQVTM, ANQGSEA. There are 12 residues in the CDR3. V lost 3 bases to trimming and J lost 4 bases, with 9 bases between them. CDR3 region: CSVEEGVYGYTF. CDR3 nucleotide sequence: TGCAGCGTTGAGGAAGGAGTCTATGGCTACACCTTC. The whole variable domain, remainder taken from reference TRBV29-1 and TRBJ1-2, is SAVISQKPSRDICQRGTSLTIQCQVDSQVTMMFWYRQQPGQSLTLIATANQGSEATYESGFVIDKFPISRPNLTFSTLTVSNMSPEDSSIYLCSVEEGVYGYTFGSGTRLTVV.

In regard to this clonotype: A much larger clone lies one base from this, so it may be a read error. The chain uses TRBV12-3 or TRBV12-4 and TRBJ1-1; no clear D gene. V lost 3 bases and J lost 1, with 3 bases in between. The CDR3 runs to 12 residues. The CDR3 is CASSFWNTEAFF. CDR3 bases: TGTGCCAGCAGTTTCTGGAACACTGAAGCTTTCTTT.

The chain couples TRBV29-1 to TRBJ2-7; D is possibly TRBD1 or TRBD2 (5 bases each). The CDR3 contains 13 residues. Per the germline V gene, CDR1 is SQVTM and CDR2 is ANQGSEA. With 6 bases removed from V and 0 bases from J, the gap between germline ends came to 12 bases. The CDR3 bases are TGCAGCGTGGGGGTCTATACCTCCTACGAGCAGTACTTC. Protein sequence: CSVGVYTSYEQYF.

This clonotype was seen a few times. The J gene is TRBJ1-2, the V gene TRBV6-5; D remains unclear. The CDR3 extends over 14 amino acids. Trimming shortened V by 5 bases and J by 4 bases, and 14 bases separated the two germline ends. CDR1 and CDR2 (germline): MNHEY, SVGAGI. CDR3: CASSPQASFYGYTF. The CDR3 DNA reads as TGTGCCAGCAGTCCCCAGGCCTCTTTCTATGGCTACACCTTC.

The chain uses TRBV11-1 and TRBJ2-7; TRBD2 matches 7 bases. Germline-derived CDR1 and CDR2 are SGHAT and FQDESV (reference sequence). This CDR3 contains 13 residues. V trimming: 6 bases; J trimming: 4 bases; junction bases outside the gene matches: 6. The CDR3 DNA reads as TGTGCCAGCAGTTGGAGTAGCGGGTACGAGCAGTACTTC. Its translation: CASSWSSGYEQYF.

This clonotype appeared a few times. The chain is built from TRBV27 and TRBJ2-7; 9 bases match TRBD1. The J segment lost 6 bases and the V segment lost 4 bases, leaving 10 bases of the junction unmatched. Germline lookup yields CDR1 MNHEY and CDR2 SMNVEV (reference sequence). CDR3 size: 15 residues. The CDR3 DNA sequence: TGTGCCAGCAGTTGGACCGGGACAGGGCCTCTCGAGCAGTACTTC. Its translation: CASSWTGTGPLEQYF.

The V call is TRBV18, the J call TRBJ2-7, with D perhaps TRBD2 (6 bases). CDR3 length: 13 amino acids. The germline V and J ends were trimmed by 3 bases and 3 bases, with 9 bases remaining between them. Germline V gene sequence: CDR1 KGHSH, CDR2 LQKENI. DNA for the CDR3: TGTGCCAGCTCACCGGGAGGCGACTACGAGCAGTACTTC. The encoded protein is CASSPGGDYEQYF.

The J gene is TRBJ1-4, the V gene TRBV5-1; D gene ambiguous. V lost 0 bases and J 4 bases, leaving 7 bases between the germline ends. The CDR3 loop spans 14 amino acids. CDR1 is SGHRS, CDR2 YFSETQ, per germline. CDR3 in amino acids: CASSLVADNEKLFF. DNA for the CDR3: TGCGCCAGCAGCTTGGTGGCCGATAATGAAAAACTGTTTTTT. Full variable domain (outside the CDR3, taken from reference TRBV5-1 and TRBJ1-4): KAGVTQTPRYLIKTRGQQVTLSCSPISGHRSVSWYQQTPGQGLQFLFEYFSETQRNKGNFPGRFSGRQFSNSRSEMNVSTLELGDSALYLCASSLVADNEKLFFGSGTQLSVL.

This clonotype has only a few counts. The rearrangement joins TRBV28 to TRBJ1-6; D is perhaps TRBD1 (6 bases). The CDR3 is made up of 17 amino acids. Germline V lookup: CDR1 MDHEN, CDR2 SYDVKM. The ends were cut back, 3 bases at V and 13 bases at J, with 25 bases in the middle. CDR3 loop: CASSFGLWDKSRRPLHF. DNA of the CDR3: TGTGCCAGCAGTTTCGGGTTGTGGGACAAGTCAAGGCGTCCCCTCCACTTT.

The V gene is TRBV15, the J gene TRBJ2-5, with 8 nucleotides matching TRBD1. Trimming took 3 bases from V and 6 from J; bases not matched to a gene: 9. In germline, CDR1 is LNHNV, CDR2 YYDKDF (reference sequence). The CDR3 length is 15 residues. The CDR3 DNA is TGTGCCACCAGCAGCCCCCGGACAGGGATGAAGACCCAGTACTTC. Encoded protein: CATSSPRTGMKTQYF.

The chain recombines TRBV6-2 or TRBV6-3 with TRBJ2-1, with D perhaps TRBD1 (7 bases). Looked up from germline, CDR1 is MNHEY and CDR2 is SVGEGT. V dropped 6 bases and J dropped 8 bases, with 14 bases sitting between them. The CDR3 extends over 13 amino acids. CDR3 DNA sequence: TGTGCCAGCAGCCAGGGGGGCCAAGATGAGCAGTTCTTC. This translates into CASSQGGQDEQFF.

This clonotype showed up many times. The chain recombines TRBV12-3 or TRBV12-4 with TRBJ2-1, with unresolved D. V lost 5 bases, J lost 7 bases, and 18 bases lay in between. The CDR3 is 15 residues long. CDR3 sequence (DNA): TGTGCCAGCAGTCCTAACCGGGCCCAGGCGAATGAGCAGTTCTTC. Encoded protein: CASSPNRAQANEQFF.

On this clonotype itself: A read error may be the cause here, since a much bigger clone is one base away. The chain uses TRBV6-1 and TRBJ2-5; 7 bases are shared with TRBD2. This CDR3 has 19 residues. V trimming: 2 bases; J trimming: 3 bases; junction bases outside the gene matches: 18. CDR1 and CDR2 from the germline V gene are MNHNS and SASEGT. CDR3 coding DNA: TGTGCCAGCAGTGAATCCACTAGCGAGGGGCCGACGTTTAAAGAGACCCAGTACTTC. Residues: CASSESTSEGPTFKETQYF.

This clonotype was recorded a few times. The chain is built from TRBV6-4 and TRBJ2-3; 8 bases line up with TRBD2. Trimming removed 3 bases from V and 4 bases from J; junction bases left unmatched: 6. The V gene's germline CDR1 is MRHNA and CDR2 SNTAGT. This CDR3 has 15 amino acids. This CDR3 reads CASSERAGEADTQYF. DNA of the CDR3: TGTGCCAGCAGTGAGCGAGCGGGGGAGGCAGATACGCAGTATTTT.

In its sample, this clonotype was seen a few times. DNA for the CDR3: TGTGCCAGCAGTGAAGCGCTGCGGGGGGGCAAAGATACGCAGTATTTT. Translated, it gives CASSEALRGGKDTQYF. The V and J genes are TRBV6-1 and TRBJ2-3; 9 bases fit TRBD2. The J segment lost 5 bases and the V segment lost 0 bases, leaving 6 bases of the junction unmatched. The CDR3 covers 16 residues. Germline V lookup: CDR1 MNHNS, CDR2 SASEGT.

The chain is built from TRBV3-1 and TRBJ2-2; no clear D. Germline lookup yields CDR1 LGHDT and CDR2 YNNKEL (reference sequence). CDR3 length: 14 residues. V gave up 0 bases and J gave up 8 bases, with 10 bases separating them. This CDR3 is CASSQDRAFGELFF. CDR3 bases: TGTGCCAGCAGCCAAGATCGGGCTTTTGGGGAGCTGTTTTTT.

This chain joins TRBV19 and TRBJ2-3; D ambiguous. Trimming took off 8 bases at V and 2 bases at J, with 5 bases between the two ends. Germline V gene data show CDR1 as LNHDA and CDR2 as SQIVND (reference sequence). The CDR3 runs to 11 residues. The CDR3 coding sequence is TGTGCCAGTGGGTACACAGATACGCAGTATTTT. It specifies CASGYTDTQYF. Supplemented by reference TRBV19 and TRBJ2-3, the full variable domain reads DGGITQSPKYLFRKEGQNVTLSCEQNLNHDAMYWYRQDPGQGLRLIYYSQIVNDFQKGDIAEGYSVSREKKESFPLTVTSAQKNPTAFYLCASGYTDTQYFGPGTRLTVL.

This clonotype was seen at least ten times. This chain links TRBV18 with TRBJ2-1; the match to TRBD1 covers 9 bases. Germline loops: CDR1 KGHSH, CDR2 LQKENI. J lost 7 bases, V lost 4 bases, and 5 bases had no gene match. There are 14 residues in the CDR3. The CDR3 sequence is CASSLRTGDNEQFF. The CDR3 coding sequence is TGTGCCAGCTCACTCAGGACAGGGGATAATGAGCAGTTCTTC.

The sample holds a few counts of this clonotype. The chain employs TRBV9 and TRBJ2-2, with D unresolved. In germline, CDR1 is SGDLS, CDR2 YYNGEE. The CDR3 sequence is 15 residues long. V dropped 0 bases and J dropped 0 bases, with 6 bases sitting between them. The CDR3 coding sequence is TGTGCCAGCAGCGTAGTCGCGTCGAACACCGGGGAGCTGTTTTTT. As protein: CASSVVASNTGELFF.

The rearrangement uses TRBV6-6 and TRBJ1-4; 8 nucleotides line up with TRBD1. The germline V gene has CDR1 MNHNY and CDR2 SVGAGI (reference sequence). Trimming removed 2 bases from V and 4 bases from J; junction bases left unmatched: 9. The CDR3 is 17 amino acids. Here the CDR3 reads CASSYTRTGPYNEKLFF. In nucleotides, the CDR3 is TGTGCCAGCAGTTACACTCGGACAGGGCCTTATAATGAAAAACTGTTTTTT.

The sample holds many counts of this clonotype. The rearrangement uses TRBV11-1 and TRBJ2-7; TRBD1 agrees at 9 bases. The CDR3 totals 17 residues. Germline V CDR1 and CDR2: SGHAT, FQDESV (reference sequence). With V trimmed by 3 bases and J by 2 bases, 11 bases remained unmatched. The CDR3 here is CASSFSTGTGITYEQYF. In nucleotides, the CDR3 is TGTGCCAGCAGCTTCTCCACCGGGACAGGGATAACCTACGAGCAGTACTTC.

V and J are TRBV28 and TRBJ2-5; 8 bases match TRBD2. V shed 5 bases and J 2 bases; nucleotides not matched to a gene: 4. This CDR3 spans 14 amino acids. Looked up from germline, CDR1 is MDHEN and CDR2 is SYDVKM. The CDR3 spells CASSLQRGQETQYF. CDR3 bases: TGTGCCAGCAGTCTCCAGCGGGGGCAAGAGACCCAGTACTTC.